The clone carrying this T cell receptor beta chain has a handful of counts. TCRdb itself ran the 5' RACE reads through MiXCR, one entry per CDR3 protein. Here the sample spans 150,000 to 200,000 distinct CDR3 sequences, roughly 28% being singletons. V was shortened by 6 bases and J by 4 bases, with 13 bases between the two germline ends. Germline V CDR1 and CDR2: DFQATT, SNEGSKA (reference sequence). There are 13 residues in the CDR3. The sample originates from a study of T-cell memory formation after mild COVID-19. As for the study in general: Largely donor-specific TCR clusters were found.

The rearrangement uses TRBV20-1 and TRBJ2-1; D may correspond to TRBD1 or TRBD2 (5 bases each). This receptor was taken from an adult woman who had mild COVID-19 (a few samples of this study predate the infection). Cell type and time point are not known. Material for sequencing was PBMCs or a T cell subset sorted from them (not recorded which). CDR3 bases: TGCAGTGCGACTGGGGACCGGTACAATGAGCAGTTCTTC. It codes for CSATGDRYNEQFF.